This TCR beta chain is drawn from a study of T cell responses to AZD1222 COVID-19 vaccine. Study-wide points: Close to half of spike-specific TCRs reportedly recognize unmutated variant regions. White British people made up most donors, females outnumbered males, and clonal diversity was possibly underestimated. Repertoire sampling happened only post peak T cell response.

For this clone: Antigen unknown.

Profiling relied on immunoSEQ multiplex PCR, and the TCRdb table lists in-frame clones only, not all of them. Counted here are fewer than 100,000 clones, around nine tenths occurring once; the ten biggest clones make up approximately 15%. The CDR3 length is 12 residues. CDR1 is MDHEN, CDR2 SYDVKM, per germline. The ends were cut back, 5 bases at V and 10 bases at J, with 14 bases in the middle. The chain couples TRBV28 to TRBJ1-2; D is uncertain. The material sequenced was peripheral blood, taken 28 days after the second AZD1222 dose. The sequence was obtained from an adult who received the AZD1222 COVID-19 vaccine. The CDR3 coding sequence is TGTGCCAGCAGTCTCAACAGACTTTCCTACACCTTC. Its translation: CASSLNRLSYTF.